A selection of T cell receptor beta chains follows, all from one sample in a study of cytotoxic CD8 clonotypes in ibrutinib-treated CLL. TCRdb's table, derived via immunoSEQ multiplex PCR, lists solely in-frame clones and lacks some. In the table there are 130,000 or so clones, 70% to 80% of which are singletons. Specimen: PBMCs, collected after 12 months of ibrutinib treatment. The receptors derive from a human donor with chronic lymphocytic leukemia. CDR3s include the opening cysteine and the closing phenylalanine or tryptophan. Fields, in order: V gene, J gene, clone size, D gene, CDR3 protein, CDR3 DNA. D genes are given only for firm matches. The size entry is marked missing in some rows and otherwise reads once, few, many or a size class.

V: TRBV7-2; J: TRBJ2-2; size: NA; D: NA; CDR3: CASSLGRVVGQTNTGELFF; DNA: TGTGCCAGCAGCTTAGGGCGGGTGGTGGGACAAACGAACACCGGGGAGCTGTTTTTT
V: TRBV19; J: TRBJ1-5; size: NA; D: NA; CDR3: CASSIDIVQPQHF; DNA: TGTGCCAGTAGTATAGATATAGTTCAGCCCCAGCATTTT
V: TRBV30; J: TRBJ2-1; size: NA; D: TRBD2; CDR3: CAWRDSSGRSLEQFF; DNA: TGTGCCTGGAGGGACTCTAGCGGGAGGTCCTTAGAGCAGTTCTTC
V: TRBV11-3; J: TRBJ2-1; size: NA; D: NA; CDR3: CASSPDSYNEQFF; DNA: TGTGCCAGCAGTCCCGACTCCTACAATGAGCAGTTCTTC
V: TRBV5-8; J: TRBJ2-7; size: NA; D: NA; CDR3: CASSGLYHEQYF; DNA: TGTGCCAGCAGCGGTCTTTACCACGAGCAGTACTTC
V: TRBV19; J: TRBJ1-5; size: few; D: NA; CDR3: CASSKLSNQPQHF; DNA: TGTGCCAGTAGTAAATTGAGCAATCAGCCCCAGCATTTT
V: TRBV2; J: TRBJ1-4; size: NA; D: NA; CDR3: CASSEMRAKLFF; DNA: TGTGCCAGCAGTGAGATGAGGGCAAAACTGTTTTTT
V: TRBV27; J: TRBJ1-2; size: NA; D: NA; CDR3: CASSLSGDGPYGYTF; DNA: TGTGCCAGCAGTTTATCGGGGGACGGACCCTATGGCTACACCTTC
V: TRBV7-2; J: TRBJ2-5; size: NA; D: NA; CDR3: CASSARLYQETQYF; DNA: TGTGCCAGCAGCGCCCGGCTGTACCAAGAGACCCAGTACTTC
V: TRBV6-1; J: TRBJ2-4; size: NA; D: TRBD1; CDR3: CASSASDLWGQGIKNIQYF; DNA: TGTGCCAGCAGTGCATCGGACTTGTGGGGACAGGGTATCAAAAACATTCAGTACTTC
V: TRBV30; J: TRBJ2-5; size: NA; D: NA; CDR3: CAWNLQGDQETQYF; DNA: TGTGCCTGGAATTTACAGGGTGACCAAGAGACCCAGTACTTC
V: TRBV6-1; J: TRBJ2-7; size: NA; D: NA; CDR3: CASSDWASSYEQYF; DNA: TGTGCCAGCAGTGATTGGGCAAGTTCCTACGAGCAGTACTTC
V: TRBV18; J: TRBJ2-3; size: once; D: NA; CDR3: CASSPPHHSTDTQYF; DNA: TGTGCCAGCTCACCACCGCACCACAGCACAGATACGCAGTATTTT
V: TRBV4-3; J: TRBJ2-7; size: NA; D: TRBD2; CDR3: CASSQDPSSGSSYEQYF; DNA: TGCGCCAGCAGCCAAGATCCCTCTAGCGGGAGCTCCTACGAGCAGTACTTC
V: TRBV19; J: TRBJ1-2; size: once; D: NA; CDR3: CASSIDSYLYGSYTF; DNA: TGTGCCAGTAGTATAGACAGTTACCTCTATGGGAGCTACACCTTC
V: TRBV2; J: TRBJ1-5; size: NA; D: NA; CDR3: CASSVYSNQPQHF; DNA: TGTGCCAGCAGTGTTTATAGCAATCAGCCCCAGCATTTT
V: TRBV13; J: TRBJ1-1; size: NA; D: NA; CDR3: CASSSNPNTEAFF; DNA: TGTGCCAGCAGCTCTAATCCGAACACTGAAGCTTTCTTT
V: TRBV7-9; J: TRBJ1-1; size: few; D: NA; CDR3: CASSYLVTEAFF; DNA: TGTGCCAGCAGCTACCTGGTGACTGAAGCTTTCTTT
V: TRBV5-8; J: TRBJ2-7; size: NA; D: NA; CDR3: CASSRWRVEFEQYF; DNA: TGTGCCAGCAGCCGGTGGCGAGTGGAGTTCGAGCAGTACTTC
V: TRBV5-6; J: TRBJ2-2; size: once; D: NA; CDR3: CASSFLARNTGELFF; DNA: TGTGCCAGCAGCTTTCTAGCGAGGAACACCGGGGAGCTGTTTTTT
V: TRBV7-2; J: TRBJ2-1; size: NA; D: TRBD2; CDR3: CASSLLAGNYNEQFF; DNA: TGTGCCAGCAGTTTACTAGCGGGGAACTACAATGAGCAGTTCTTC
V: TRBV4-2; J: TRBJ2-7; size: NA; D: NA; CDR3: CASREGIEQYF; DNA: TGTGCCAGCAGAGAAGGTATCGAGCAGTACTTC
V: TRBV19; J: TRBJ2-7; size: few; D: TRBD1; CDR3: CASSPGQGNYEQYF; DNA: TGTGCCAGTAGTCCGGGACAGGGAAACTACGAGCAGTACTTC
V: TRBV9; J: TRBJ1-1; size: NA; D: NA; CDR3: CASSVVWGVAFF; DNA: TGTGCCAGCAGCGTAGTGTGGGGAGTAGCTTTCTTT
V: TRBV18; J: TRBJ2-3; size: few; D: NA; CDR3: CASSPPSARGDTQYF; DNA: TGTGCCAGCTCACCACCGTCCGCCAGAGGAGATACGCAGTATTTT
V: TRBV19; J: TRBJ1-5; size: few; D: NA; CDR3: CASSIQSRPQHF; DNA: TGTGCCAGTAGTATCCAGAGTCGGCCCCAGCATTTT
V: TRBV18; J: TRBJ1-1; size: NA; D: TRBD1; CDR3: CASSLGTDNEAFF; DNA: TGTGCCAGCTCACTGGGGACAGATAATGAAGCTTTCTTT
V: TRBV19; J: TRBJ2-3; size: few; D: NA; CDR3: CASSIGQFTDTQYF; DNA: TGTGCCAGTAGTATCGGTCAGTTCACAGATACGCAGTATTTT
V: TRBV5-1; J: TRBJ2-7; size: once; D: TRBD2; CDR3: CASSLSLAGSEQYF; DNA: TGCGCCAGCAGCTTGTCACTAGCGGGAAGCGAGCAGTACTTC
V: TRBV7-8; J: TRBJ2-7; size: few; D: TRBD2; CDR3: CASSPRGGSYEQYF; DNA: TGTGCCAGCAGCCCGCGGGGGGGATCCTACGAGCAGTACTTC
V: TRBV2; J: TRBJ2-7; size: few; D: NA; CDR3: CASSDGLRSAYEQYF; DNA: TGTGCCAGCAGCGATGGACTCAGATCTGCCTACGAGCAGTACTTC